These T cell receptor beta chains were read from a single sample in a study of blood T cell repertoires in COVID-19. Assay used: immunoSEQ multiplex PCR; TCRdb lists only in-frame clones, some missing. The sample holds around 250,000 clones, 80% to 90% seen once. Sequences were obtained from peripheral blood. These TCRs come from a woman in her thirties or forties who had recovered from COVID-19. Each CDR3 is given with its conserved first and last residue. A D gene is named only where the DNA matches it firmly. Expanded clones are given a class, and other clones once, few, many or no size at all.

>TRBJ2-3|TRBV28|14|.|.
CASRRSPMSDTQYF
TGTGCCAGCAGGAGGTCACCCATGTCAGATACGCAGTATTTT
>TRBJ2-6|TRBV12-5|16|.|.
CASGLVRQDGANVLTF
TGTGCTAGTGGTTTGGTTAGGCAGGATGGGGCCAACGTCCTGACTTTC
>TRBJ2-5|TRBV3-1/TRBV3-2|14|TRBD2|.
CASTQRGVQETQYF
TGTGCCAGCACCCAGCGGGGGGTCCAAGAGACCCAGTACTTC
>TRBJ2-5|TRBV10-3|15|TRBD2|.
CAISGNSGIAETQYF
TGTGCCATCAGTGGTAATAGCGGGATCGCAGAGACCCAGTACTTC
>TRBJ2-5|TRBV5-1|15|TRBD2|.
CASSLAVERGETQYF
TGCGCCAGCAGCTTGGCCGTGGAGCGGGGGGAGACCCAGTACTTC
>TRBJ2-1|TRBV19|19|TRBD2|.
CASKAERTSGGGPYNEQFF
TGTGCCAGCAAAGCCGAGAGGACTAGCGGGGGGGGACCCTACAATGAGCAGTTCTTC
>TRBJ2-1|TRBV2|12|.|.
CASSGIGGEQFF
TGTGCCAGCAGTGGAATAGGGGGTGAGCAGTTCTTC
>TRBJ1-6|TRBV14|16|TRBD1|.
CASSQSGTGQGSPLHF
TGTGCCAGCAGCCAGTCCGGGACAGGGCAGGGATCACCCCTCCACTTT
>TRBJ2-2|TRBV5-1|15|.|.
CASSWKTGNTGELFF
TGCGCCAGCAGCTGGAAGACAGGCAACACCGGGGAGCTGTTTTTT
>TRBJ2-5|TRBV11-2|16|TRBD2|.
CASSGREAGGHQTQYF
TGTGCCAGCAGCGGCCGGGAGGCGGGGGGGCATCAGACCCAGTACTTC
>TRBJ2-2|TRBV5-1|16|.|few
CASSLSGLGGSGELFF
TGCGCCAGCAGCTTGTCCGGGCTGGGGGGTTCCGGGGAGCTGTTTTTT
>TRBJ2-2|TRBV30|13|.|.
CAWRGYHTGELFF
TGTGCCTGGCGGGGATACCACACCGGGGAGCTGTTTTTT
>TRBJ1-2|TRBV12-3/TRBV12-4|13|.|.
CASSLVGGQGYTF
TGTGCCAGCAGTTTAGTCGGAGGGCAAGGCTACACCTTC
>TRBJ2-3|TRBV6-5|16|.|.
CASSYSGGTSTDTQYF
TGTGCCAGCAGTTACTCTGGGGGGACTAGCACAGATACGCAGTATTTT
>TRBJ2-1|TRBV9|14|TRBD2|.
CASSPETSDPGQFF
TGTGCCAGCAGCCCCGAGACTAGCGATCCGGGGCAGTTCTTC
>TRBJ2-1|TRBV7-9|16|TRBD1|.
CASSPGTGGNYNEQFF
TGTGCCAGCAGCCCCGGGACAGGGGGGAACTACAATGAGCAGTTCTTC
>TRBJ2-3|TRBV11-2|15|.|.
CASRAAPPLLDTQYF
TGTGCCAGCAGAGCTGCCCCACCCTTACTAGATACGCAGTATTTT
>TRBJ2-4|TRBV6-5|13|.|.
CASSYKGSGQQYF
TGTGCCAGCAGTTACAAGGGGAGCGGGCAACAGTACTTC
>TRBJ2-1|TRBV11-2|18|TRBD2|.
CASSLEGSGWSTYNEQFF
TGTGCCAGCAGCTTAGAGGGTAGCGGGTGGAGTACCTACAATGAGCAGTTCTTC
>TRBJ1-1|TRBV14|13|.|.
CASSLVSGTEAFF
TGTGCCAGCAGTCTGGTAAGCGGCACTGAAGCTTTCTTT
>TRBJ1-2|TRBV7-2|16|.|.
CASRSGIQVPFYGYTF
TGTGCCAGCAGGTCGGGTATACAGGTTCCCTTCTATGGCTACACCTTC
>TRBJ2-2|TRBV27|17|.|.
CASSAPRQGGLTGELFF
TGTGCCAGCAGTGCGCCTAGACAGGGAGGACTGACCGGGGAGCTGTTTTTT
>TRBJ1-1|TRBV5-1|15|TRBD1|.
CASSHRDSSNTEAFF
TGCGCCAGCAGCCACCGGGACAGTTCGAACACTGAAGCTTTCTTT
>TRBJ1-2|TRBV30|14|.|.
CAWSVRRGSGGYTF
TGTGCCTGGAGTGTACGTCGGGGGAGTGGTGGCTACACCTTC
>TRBJ1-1|TRBV11-2|16|.|few
CASSLVSARSNTEAFF
TGTGCCAGCAGCTTAGTGTCTGCCCGGTCGAACACTGAAGCTTTCTTT
>TRBJ2-5|TRBV10-2|13|.|.
CASNVRPQETQYF
TGCGCCAGCAATGTGCGGCCCCAAGAGACCCAGTACTTC
>TRBJ1-1|TRBV19|15|.|.
CASSSGAWGDTEAFF
TGTGCCAGTAGTAGTGGGGCGTGGGGGGACACTGAAGCTTTCTTT
>TRBJ2-1|TRBV11-3|14|.|.
CASSVRDSYNEQFF
TGTGCCAGCAGTGTCCGGGACTCCTACAATGAGCAGTTCTTC
>TRBJ1-2|TRBV23-1|13|TRBD1|.
CASNGGTGCGYTF
TGCGCCAGCAATGGCGGGACAGGGTGTGGCTACACCTTC
>TRBJ2-2|TRBV6-5|14|.|.
CASSPGPYSGELFF
TGTGCCAGCAGTCCCGGTCCCTACTCCGGGGAGCTGTTTTTT
>TRBJ1-5|TRBV7-9|15|TRBD1|.
CASSSSDRGGQPQHF
TGTGCCAGCAGTTCATCGGACAGGGGAGGACAGCCCCAGCATTTT
>TRBJ2-3|TRBV9|15|TRBD2|.
CASRPGAGGTDTQYF
TGTGCCAGCAGACCCGGGGCGGGAGGCACAGATACGCAGTATTTT
>TRBJ1-1|TRBV28|14|TRBD1|once
CASISGQGGVEAFF
TGTGCCAGCATCTCCGGACAGGGGGGTGTGGAAGCTTTCTTT
>TRBJ1-3|TRBV6-5|15|.|.
CASSPAWADGNTIYF
TGTGCCAGCAGTCCCGCCTGGGCAGACGGAAACACCATATATTTT
>TRBJ2-2|TRBV14|11|.|few
CASGGLGELFF
TGTGCCAGCGGAGGCCTCGGGGAGCTGTTTTTT
>TRBJ2-3|TRBV3-1/TRBV3-2|15|.|.
CASSQYLESTDTQYF
TGTGCCAGCAGCCAGTATCTGGAGAGCACAGATACGCAGTATTTT
>TRBJ2-3|TRBV30|16|TRBD1|.
CAWSSPGTGLTDTQYF
TGTGCCTGGAGTTCTCCCGGGACAGGGTTAACAGATACGCAGTATTTT
>TRBJ2-1|TRBV5-1|16|TRBD1|.
CASSFPRDSGDNEQFF
TGCGCCAGCAGTTTTCCCCGGGACAGTGGAGACAATGAGCAGTTCTTC
>TRBJ1-6|TRBV5-5|15|TRBD1|.
CASSTTGVEHSPLHF
TGTGCCAGCAGCACGACAGGGGTTGAGCATTCACCCCTCCACTTT
>TRBJ2-1|TRBV4-1|15|TRBD2|.
CASSALPGGVNEQFF
TGCGCCAGCAGCGCCCTCCCTGGGGGGGTCAATGAGCAGTTCTTC
>TRBJ2-1|TRBV29-1|13|TRBD1|once
CSVGQGAVNEQFF
TGCAGCGTCGGACAGGGGGCTGTCAATGAGCAGTTCTTC
>TRBJ1-2|TRBV2|13|TRBD1|.
CASSTGTGYGYTF
TGTGCCAGCAGTACCGGGACAGGGTATGGCTACACCTTC
>TRBJ2-1|TRBV10-3|14|.|.
CAISDSQDLNEQFF
TGTGCCATCAGTGATTCACAGGACCTCAATGAGCAGTTCTTC
>TRBJ2-5|TRBV4-2|18|TRBD2|.
CASSQDPGTSGRGETQYF
TGTGCCAGCAGCCAAGATCCCGGGACTAGCGGGAGAGGAGAGACCCAGTACTTC
>TRBJ2-2|TRBV3-1/TRBV3-2|16|.|.
CASRKAGERLTGELFF
TGTGCCAGCAGAAAAGCCGGGGAAAGACTCACCGGGGAGCTGTTTTTT
>TRBJ2-7|TRBV19|14|.|.
CASSFRDLSYEQYF
TGTGCCAGTAGTTTCCGGGACTTATCCTACGAGCAGTACTTC
>TRBJ2-2|TRBV5-4|15|.|.
CASSLTGRTTGELFF
TGTGCCAGCAGCTTGACAGGCCGAACCACCGGGGAGCTGTTTTTT
>TRBJ2-2|TRBV5-4|13|.|.
CASSLPRAGELFF
TGTGCCAGCAGCTTACCCAGGGCCGGGGAGCTGTTTTTT
>TRBJ1-2|TRBV6-5|16|.|.
CASSYFSYSGDGGYTF
TGTGCCAGCAGTTACTTCTCTTACTCAGGGGACGGTGGCTACACCTTC
>TRBJ1-2|TRBV30|15|.|.
CAWSRLGPSHYGYTF
TGTGCCTGGAGCCGTCTGGGCCCGAGCCACTATGGCTACACCTTC
>TRBJ2-3|TRBV27|15|.|.
CASRPELGRADTQYF
TGTGCCAGCAGACCAGAACTAGGCCGAGCAGATACGCAGTATTTT
>TRBJ2-7|TRBV9|13|.|.
CASSPYGGGEQYF
TGTGCCAGCAGCCCCTATGGAGGTGGCGAGCAGTACTTC
>TRBJ1-5|TRBV19|14|.|once
CASWTVPSLEPQHF
TGTGCCAGTTGGACAGTCCCTAGCTTGGAGCCCCAGCATTTT
>TRBJ2-3|TRBV9|16|TRBD2|.
CASSVAGTNRADTQYF
TGTGCCAGCAGCGTAGCGGGGACTAATCGCGCAGATACGCAGTATTTT
>TRBJ2-1|TRBV25-1|15|.|.
CASSESTGVYNEQFF
TGTGCCAGCAGTGAATCTACGGGGGTGTACAATGAGCAGTTCTTC
>TRBJ1-5|TRBV9|14|.|.
CASSVGDRNQPQHF
TGTGCCAGCAGCGTAGGAGATCGCAATCAGCCCCAGCATTTT
>TRBJ2-1|TRBV5-1|15|TRBD1|.
CASSSDRGHSSEQFF
TGCGCCAGCAGCTCGGACAGGGGGCATTCCAGTGAGCAGTTCTTC